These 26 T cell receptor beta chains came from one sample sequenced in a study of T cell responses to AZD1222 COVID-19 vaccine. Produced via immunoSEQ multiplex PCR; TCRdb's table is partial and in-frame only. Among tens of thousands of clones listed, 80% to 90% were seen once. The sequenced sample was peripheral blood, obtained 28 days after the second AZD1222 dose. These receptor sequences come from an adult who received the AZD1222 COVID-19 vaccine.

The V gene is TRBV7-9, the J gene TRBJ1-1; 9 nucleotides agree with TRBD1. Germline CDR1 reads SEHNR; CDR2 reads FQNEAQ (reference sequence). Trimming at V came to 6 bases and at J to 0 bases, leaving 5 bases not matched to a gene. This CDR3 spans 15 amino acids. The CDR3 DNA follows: TGTGCCAGCAGGCCACAGGGGGCGCTGAACACTGAAGCTTTCTTT. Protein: CASRPQGALNTEAFF. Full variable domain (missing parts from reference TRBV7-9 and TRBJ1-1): DTGVSQNPRHKITKRGQNVTFRCDPISEHNRLYWYRQTLGQGPEFLTYFQNEAQLEKSRLLSDRFSAERPKGSFSTLEIQRTEQGDSAMYLCASRPQGALNTEAFFGQGTRLTVV.

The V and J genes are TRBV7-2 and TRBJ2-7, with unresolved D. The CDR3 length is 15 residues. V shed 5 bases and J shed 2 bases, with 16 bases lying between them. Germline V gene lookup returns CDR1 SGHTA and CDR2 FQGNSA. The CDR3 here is CASSTRKIRAYEQYF. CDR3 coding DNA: TGTGCCAGCAGCACCCGAAAGATCCGGGCCTACGAGCAGTACTTC.

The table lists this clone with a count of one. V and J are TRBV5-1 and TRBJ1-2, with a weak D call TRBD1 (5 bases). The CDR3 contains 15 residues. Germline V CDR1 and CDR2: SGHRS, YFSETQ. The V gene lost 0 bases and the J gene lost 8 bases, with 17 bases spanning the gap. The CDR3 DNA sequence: TGCGCCAGCAGCTTGGCCCAGACAGCCGGGGAGGGCTACACCTTC. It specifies CASSLAQTAGEGYTF.

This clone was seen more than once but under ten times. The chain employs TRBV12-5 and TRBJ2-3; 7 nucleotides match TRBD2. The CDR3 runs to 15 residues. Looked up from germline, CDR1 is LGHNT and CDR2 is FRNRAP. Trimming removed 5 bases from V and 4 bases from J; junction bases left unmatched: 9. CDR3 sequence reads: CASGPGAGTPDTQYF. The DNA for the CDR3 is TGTGCTAGTGGTCCGGGAGCGGGGACCCCAGATACGCAGTATTTT.

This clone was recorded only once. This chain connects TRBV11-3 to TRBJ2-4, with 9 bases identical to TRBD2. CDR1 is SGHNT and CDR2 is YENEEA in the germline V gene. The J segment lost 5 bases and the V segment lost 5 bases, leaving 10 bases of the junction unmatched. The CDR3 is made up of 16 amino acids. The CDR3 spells CASSPQRGAVQNIQYF. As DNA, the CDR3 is TGTGCCAGCAGCCCACAGCGGGGGGCTGTCCAAAACATTCAGTACTTC.

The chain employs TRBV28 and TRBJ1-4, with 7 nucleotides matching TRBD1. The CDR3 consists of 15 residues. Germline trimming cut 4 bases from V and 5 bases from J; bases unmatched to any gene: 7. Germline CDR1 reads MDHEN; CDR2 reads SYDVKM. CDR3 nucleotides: TGTGCCAGCAGTTCTGACAGGGAAAGGAATGAAAAACTGTTTTTT. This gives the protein CASSSDRERNEKLFF.

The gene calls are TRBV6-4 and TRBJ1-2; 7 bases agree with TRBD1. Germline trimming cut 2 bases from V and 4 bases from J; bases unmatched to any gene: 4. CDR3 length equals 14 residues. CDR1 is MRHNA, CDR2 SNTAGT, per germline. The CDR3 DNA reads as TGTGCCAGCAGTGACGGAGCAGGGGGCTATGGCTACACCTTC. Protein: CASSDGAGGYGYTF.

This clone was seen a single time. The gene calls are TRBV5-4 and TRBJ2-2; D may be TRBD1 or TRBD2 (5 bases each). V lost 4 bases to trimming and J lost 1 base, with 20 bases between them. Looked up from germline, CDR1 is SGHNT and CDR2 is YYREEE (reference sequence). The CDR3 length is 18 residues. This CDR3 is CASSGGSGTPENTGELFF. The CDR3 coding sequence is TGTGCCAGCAGCGGTGGGTCCGGGACCCCGGAGAACACCGGGGAGCTGTTTTTT.

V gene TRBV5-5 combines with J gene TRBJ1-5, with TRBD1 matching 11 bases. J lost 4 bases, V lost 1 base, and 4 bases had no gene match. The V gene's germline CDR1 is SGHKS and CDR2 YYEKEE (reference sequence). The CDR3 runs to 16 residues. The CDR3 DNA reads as TGTGCCAGCAGCTTGATTGGGACAGGGGGAAATCAGCCCCAGCATTTT. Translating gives CASSLIGTGGNQPQHF.

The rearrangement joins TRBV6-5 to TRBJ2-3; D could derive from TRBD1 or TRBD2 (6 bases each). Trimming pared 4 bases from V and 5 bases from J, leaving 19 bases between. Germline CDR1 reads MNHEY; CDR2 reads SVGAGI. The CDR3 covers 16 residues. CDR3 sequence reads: CASSSSVGGRGDTQYF. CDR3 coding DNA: TGTGCCAGCAGTTCATCTGTTGGGGGGCGAGGAGATACGCAGTATTTT.

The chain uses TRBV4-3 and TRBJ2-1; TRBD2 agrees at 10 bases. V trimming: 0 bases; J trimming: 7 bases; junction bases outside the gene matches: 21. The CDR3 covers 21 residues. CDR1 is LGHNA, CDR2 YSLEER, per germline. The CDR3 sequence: CASSQEMGQGAAGGQKNEQFF. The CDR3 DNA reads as TGCGCCAGCAGCCAAGAAATGGGGCAGGGAGCAGCGGGAGGGCAAAAGAATGAGCAGTTCTTC.

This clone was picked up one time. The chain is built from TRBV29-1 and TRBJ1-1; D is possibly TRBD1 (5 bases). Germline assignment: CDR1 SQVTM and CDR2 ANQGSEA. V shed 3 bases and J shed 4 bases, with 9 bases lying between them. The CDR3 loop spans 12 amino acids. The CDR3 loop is CSVDRASTEAFF. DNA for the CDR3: TGCAGCGTTGACAGGGCGAGCACTGAAGCTTTCTTT. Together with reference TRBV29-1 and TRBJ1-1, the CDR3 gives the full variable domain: SAVISQKPSRDICQRGTSLTIQCQVDSQVTMMFWYRQQPGQSLTLIATANQGSEATYESGFVIDKFPISRPNLTFSTLTVSNMSPEDSSIYLCSVDRASTEAFFGQGTRLTVV.

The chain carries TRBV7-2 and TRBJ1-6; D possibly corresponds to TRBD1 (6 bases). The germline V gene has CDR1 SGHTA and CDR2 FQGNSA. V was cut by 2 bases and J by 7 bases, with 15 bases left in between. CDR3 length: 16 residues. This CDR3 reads CASSLFGWTENSPLHF. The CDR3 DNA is TGTGCCAGCAGCTTATTTGGGTGGACAGAAAATTCACCCCTCCACTTT. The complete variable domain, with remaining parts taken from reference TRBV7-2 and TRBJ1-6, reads GAGVSQSPSNKVTEKGKDVELRCDPISGHTALYWYRQSLGQGLEFLIYFQGNSAPDKSGLPSDRFSAERTGGSVSTLTIQRTQQEDSAVYLCASSLFGWTENSPLHFGNGTRLTVT.

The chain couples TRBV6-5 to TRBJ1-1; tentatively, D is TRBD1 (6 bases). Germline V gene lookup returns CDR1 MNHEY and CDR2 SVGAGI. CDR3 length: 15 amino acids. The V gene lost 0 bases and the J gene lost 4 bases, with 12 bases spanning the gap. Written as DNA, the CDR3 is TGTGCCAGCAGTTACTCGGGGGGCGGTGGCACTGAAGCTTTCTTT. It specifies CASSYSGGGGTEAFF.

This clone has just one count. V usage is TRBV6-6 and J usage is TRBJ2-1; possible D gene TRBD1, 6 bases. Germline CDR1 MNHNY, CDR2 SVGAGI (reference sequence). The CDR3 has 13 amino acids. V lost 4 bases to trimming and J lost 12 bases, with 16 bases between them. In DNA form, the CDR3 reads TGTGCCAGCAGTTCCCTCAGACAGGTTAGGCAGTTCTTC. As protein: CASSSLRQVRQFF.

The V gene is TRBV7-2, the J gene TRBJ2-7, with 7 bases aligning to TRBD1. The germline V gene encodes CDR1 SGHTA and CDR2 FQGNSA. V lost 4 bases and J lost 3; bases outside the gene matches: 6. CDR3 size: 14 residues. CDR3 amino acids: CASSWGQSFYEQYF. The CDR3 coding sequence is TGTGCCAGCAGCTGGGGACAGAGTTTCTACGAGCAGTACTTC.

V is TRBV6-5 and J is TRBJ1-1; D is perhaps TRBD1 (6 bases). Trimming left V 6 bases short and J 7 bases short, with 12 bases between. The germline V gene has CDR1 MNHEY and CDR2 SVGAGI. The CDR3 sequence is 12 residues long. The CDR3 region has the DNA TGTGCCAGCAGAATACAGACAGGTGAAGCTTTCTTT. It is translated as CASRIQTGEAFF.

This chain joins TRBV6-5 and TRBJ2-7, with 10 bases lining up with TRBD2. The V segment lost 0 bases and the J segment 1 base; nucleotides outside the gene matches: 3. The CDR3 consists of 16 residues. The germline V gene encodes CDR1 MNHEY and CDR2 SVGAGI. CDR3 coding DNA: TGTGCCAGCAGTTACTCAACTAGCGGGGTGTCCTACGAGCAGTACTTC. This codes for CASSYSTSGVSYEQYF.

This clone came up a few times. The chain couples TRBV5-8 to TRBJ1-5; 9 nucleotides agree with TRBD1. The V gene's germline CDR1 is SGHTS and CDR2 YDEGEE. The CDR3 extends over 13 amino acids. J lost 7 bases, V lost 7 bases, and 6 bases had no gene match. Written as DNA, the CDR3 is TGTGCCAGCGGGGACAGGGAGATACAGCCCCAGCATTTT. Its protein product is CASGDREIQPQHF.

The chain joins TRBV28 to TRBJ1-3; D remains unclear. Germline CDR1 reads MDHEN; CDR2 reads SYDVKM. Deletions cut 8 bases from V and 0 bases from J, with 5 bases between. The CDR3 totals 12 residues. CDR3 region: CASGPSGNTIYF. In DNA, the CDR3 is TGTGCCAGCGGACCCTCTGGAAACACCATATATTTT.

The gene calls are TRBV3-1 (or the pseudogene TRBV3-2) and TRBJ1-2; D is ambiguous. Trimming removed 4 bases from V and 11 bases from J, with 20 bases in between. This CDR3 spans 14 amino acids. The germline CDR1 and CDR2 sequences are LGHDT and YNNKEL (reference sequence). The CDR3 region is CASSPTRKNGPYTF. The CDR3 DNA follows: TGTGCCAGCAGCCCAACTAGGAAGAATGGACCATACACCTTC.

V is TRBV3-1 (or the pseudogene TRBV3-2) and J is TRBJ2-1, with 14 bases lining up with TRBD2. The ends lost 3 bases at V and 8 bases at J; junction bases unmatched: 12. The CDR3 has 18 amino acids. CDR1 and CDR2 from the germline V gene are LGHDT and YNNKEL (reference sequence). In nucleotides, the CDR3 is TGTGCCAGCAGCCATCCCTCGACTAGCGGGAGGGCCAGGTATGAGCAGTTCTTC. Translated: CASSHPSTSGRARYEQFF.

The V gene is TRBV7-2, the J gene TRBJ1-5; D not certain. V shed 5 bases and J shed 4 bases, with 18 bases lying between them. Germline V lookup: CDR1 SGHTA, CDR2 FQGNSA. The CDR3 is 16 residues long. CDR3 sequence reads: CASSLFGSQSNQPQHF. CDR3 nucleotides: TGTGCCAGCAGCCTTTTCGGCAGTCAATCGAATCAGCCCCAGCATTTT. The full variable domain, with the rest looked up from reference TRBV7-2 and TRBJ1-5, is GAGVSQSPSNKVTEKGKDVELRCDPISGHTALYWYRQSLGQGLEFLIYFQGNSAPDKSGLPSDRFSAERTGGSVSTLTIQRTQQEDSAVYLCASSLFGSQSNQPQHFGDGTRLSIL.

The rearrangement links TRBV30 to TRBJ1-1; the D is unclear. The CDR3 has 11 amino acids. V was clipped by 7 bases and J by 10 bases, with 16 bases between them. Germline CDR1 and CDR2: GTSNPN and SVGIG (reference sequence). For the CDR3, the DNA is TGTGCCTTTACGCCGAGGTGGGGAGCTTTCTTT. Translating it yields CAFTPRWGAFF.

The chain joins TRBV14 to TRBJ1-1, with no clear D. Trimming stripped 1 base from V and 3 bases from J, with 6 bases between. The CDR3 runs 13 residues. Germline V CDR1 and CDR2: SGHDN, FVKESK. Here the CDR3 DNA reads TGTGCCAGCAGCCAAGGGTTGTACACTGAAGCTTTCTTT. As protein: CASSQGLYTEAFF.

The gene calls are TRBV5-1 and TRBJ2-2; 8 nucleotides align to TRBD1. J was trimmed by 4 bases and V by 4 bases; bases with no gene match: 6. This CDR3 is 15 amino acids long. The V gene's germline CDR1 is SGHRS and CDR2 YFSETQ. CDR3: CASSRRQGPTGELFF. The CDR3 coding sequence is TGCGCCAGCAGCCGACGACAGGGGCCCACCGGGGAGCTGTTTTTT.